The 27 T cell receptor beta chains in this list originate from one sample, sequenced in a study of blood T cell repertoires in COVID-19 (dated by TCRdb to 2018 to 2021). Libraries were built with the immunoSEQ multiplex PCR assay. This is the immuneACCESS table as TCRdb keeps it, with only in-frame sequences that have V and J called. A part of the clones is gone; compared with another copy, unresolved V genes explain less than half, and the rest is unexplained. The sample table contains about 67,000 clones; only one count was recorded for around 89% of them. The ten largest clones take up 0.95% to 1.5% of the sample. The sample was peripheral blood. The receptor set was obtained from a woman aged 55 to 70 with acute or convalescent COVID-19.

The chain combines TRBV10-2 with TRBJ1-5; possibly TRBD1 for D (5 bases). The V and J ends lost 0 bases and 2 bases respectively, with 11 bases between them. This CDR3 is 16 amino acids long. Germline lookup yields CDR1 WSHSY and CDR2 SAAADI. CDR3 DNA sequence: TGCGCCAGCAGTGAGTCTGGGGGAGGTGGCAATCAGCCCCAGCATTTT. Its translation is CASSESGGGGNQPQHF.

This chain's CDR3 is CASSSSGLQTQYF. The CDR3 DNA sequence: TGTGCCAGCAGCTCCAGCGGGCTACAGACCCAGTACTTC. The J gene is TRBJ2-5, the V gene TRBV28, with a possible D match to TRBD2 (6 bases). Germline loops: CDR1 MDHEN, CDR2 SYDVKM. V gave up 6 bases and J gave up 6 bases, with 14 bases separating them. The CDR3 spans 13 residues.

V usage is TRBV9 and J usage is TRBJ2-2, with 8 bases matching TRBD2. CDR1 SGDLS and CDR2 YYNGEE come from the germline V gene. Losses at the gene ends were 6 bases for V and 2 bases for J; bases not matched to a gene: 9. CDR3 length: 16 amino acids. The CDR3 DNA reads as TGTGCCAGCAACGAACATATAGCGGGAAACACCGGGGAGCTGTTTTTT. Protein: CASNEHIAGNTGELFF.

The chain links TRBV7-2 to TRBJ2-2, with D maybe TRBD2 (5 bases). From germline, CDR1 is SGHTA and CDR2 FQGNSA. The V and J ends lost 5 bases and 1 base respectively, with 14 bases between them. There are 16 residues in the CDR3. The CDR3 region has the DNA TGTGCCAGCAGCCCTCCCGGCGGGCGGAACACCGGGGAGCTGTTTTTT. The encoded protein is CASSPPGGRNTGELFF.

Written as DNA, the CDR3 is TGTGCCTGGAGTGTACAGGGAGGGGTCGCTGGAAACACCATATATTTT. Its translation is CAWSVQGGVAGNTIYF. V is TRBV30 and J is TRBJ1-3, with a weak D call TRBD1 (6 bases). Trimming stripped 0 bases from V and 2 bases from J, with 14 bases between. The CDR3 spans 16 residues. Germline CDR1 GTSNPN, CDR2 SVGIG (reference sequence).

The chain couples TRBV2 to TRBJ2-1, with TRBD2 matching 10 bases. The CDR3 is 17 residues long. Germline V gene lookup returns CDR1 SNHLY and CDR2 FYNNEI. V gave up 0 bases and J gave up 4 bases; unmatched junction bases: 6. The CDR3 bases are TGTGCCAGCAGTGAAGCGCTTCTAGCGGGAGTATACAATGAGCAGTTCTTC. As protein: CASSEALLAGVYNEQFF.

This chain links TRBV6-2 or TRBV6-3 with TRBJ2-3; 7 nucleotides line up with TRBD1. J lost 2 bases, V lost 2 bases, and 4 bases had no gene match. Germline V gene data show CDR1 as MNHEY and CDR2 as SVGEGT. CDR3 length: 15 amino acids. CDR3 residues: CASSYGTAATDTQYF. In DNA, the CDR3 is TGTGCCAGCAGTTACGGGACAGCGGCCACAGATACGCAGTATTTT.

The chain combines TRBV13 with TRBJ1-2; TRBD1 matches at 9 bases. Germline V lookup: CDR1 PRHDT, CDR2 FYEKMQ (reference sequence). Unmatched junction bases numbered 5, after V lost 5 bases and J lost 7 bases. This CDR3 region has 13 residues. In DNA form, the CDR3 reads TGTGCCAGCAGCACAGGGGGCGGTTCTGGCTACACCTTC. It codes for CASSTGGGSGYTF.

J is TRBJ1-2 and V is TRBV5-1; 10 nucleotides match TRBD1. The CDR3 is 15 residues long. The J segment lost 1 base and the V segment lost 4 bases, leaving 4 bases of the junction unmatched. Germline assignment: CDR1 SGHRS and CDR2 YFSETQ. CDR3: CASSLGQGVNYGYTF. The CDR3 DNA is TGCGCCAGCAGCCTCGGACAGGGGGTTAACTATGGCTACACCTTC.

The chain couples TRBV20-1 to TRBJ1-1; TRBD1 is a possible D gene (5 bases). CDR1 and CDR2 from the germline V gene are DFQATT and SNEGSKA (reference sequence). V was clipped by 6 bases and J by 5 bases, with 10 bases between them. This CDR3 has 11 amino acids. The CDR3 here is CSAARGTEAFF. For the CDR3, the DNA is TGCAGTGCCGCCCGGGGGACTGAAGCTTTCTTT.

The rearrangement uses TRBV11-3 and TRBJ2-3; the match to TRBD1 covers 9 bases. Trimming at V came to 5 bases and at J to 6 bases, leaving 6 bases not matched to a gene. Looked up from germline, CDR1 is SGHNT and CDR2 is YENEEA. This CDR3 region has 14 residues. The CDR3 reads CASSPRTGEDTQYF. The CDR3, as DNA: TGTGCCAGCAGCCCGCGGACAGGGGAGGATACGCAGTATTTT.

The chain recombines TRBV11-2 with TRBJ1-4; TRBD1 matches 8 bases. CDR3 size: 14 residues. Germline trimming cut 5 bases from V and 8 bases from J; bases unmatched to any gene: 7. From germline, CDR1 is SGHAT and CDR2 FQNNGV. CDR3 nucleotides: TGTGCCAGCAGCCGGACAGGGTTGGACGAAAAACTGTTTTTT. Amino acid sequence: CASSRTGLDEKLFF.

The V gene is TRBV6-2 or TRBV6-3, the J gene TRBJ1-1; 8 bases agree with TRBD1. After removal of 0 bases from V and 5 bases from J, the junction contained 8 bases not matched to a gene. Germline V lookup: CDR1 MNHEY, CDR2 SVGEGT. This CDR3 has 16 amino acids. The CDR3 is CASSYSSQGARTEAFF. Here the CDR3 DNA reads TGTGCCAGCAGTTACTCGAGTCAGGGGGCGAGAACTGAAGCTTTCTTT.

This sequence joins TRBV5-1 and TRBJ2-5, with a possible D match to TRBD2 (6 bases). Trimming shortened V by 4 bases and J by 5 bases, and 12 bases separated the two germline ends. Germline V lookup: CDR1 SGHRS, CDR2 YFSETQ. This CDR3 has 13 residues. The CDR3 is CASSGGVGETQYF. Written as DNA, the CDR3 is TGCGCCAGCAGCGGAGGGGTCGGGGAGACCCAGTACTTC. Together with reference TRBV5-1 and TRBJ2-5, the CDR3 gives the full variable domain: KAGVTQTPRYLIKTRGQQVTLSCSPISGHRSVSWYQQTPGQGLQFLFEYFSETQRNKGNFPGRFSGRQFSNSRSEMNVSTLELGDSALYLCASSGGVGETQYFGPGTRLLVL.

J is TRBJ2-7 and V is TRBV6-1, with D possibly TRBD1 on 5 matching bases. Looked up from germline, CDR1 is MNHNS and CDR2 is SASEGT. This CDR3 has 15 residues. Trimming shortened V by 2 bases and J by 0 bases, and 11 bases separated the two germline ends. CDR3 residues: CASSEQGHFSYEQYV. For the CDR3, the DNA is TGTGCCAGCAGTGAACAGGGTCATTTCTCCTACGAGCAGTACGTC.

A single count supports this clone. This sequence joins TRBV3-1 (or the pseudogene TRBV3-2) and TRBJ1-2; D gene unclear. The germline V gene has CDR1 LGHDT and CDR2 YNNKEL (reference sequence). V lost 1 base to trimming and J lost 4 bases, with 10 bases between them. The CDR3 is 14 residues long. As DNA, the CDR3 is TGTGCCAGCAGCCAAGGGCGGGGAAGCTATGGCTACACCTTC. Its translation: CASSQGRGSYGYTF.

This chain connects TRBV19 to TRBJ1-3, with D perhaps TRBD1 (5 bases). CDR3 length: 14 residues. Germline V lookup: CDR1 LNHDA, CDR2 SQIVND (reference sequence). The ends were cut back, 9 bases at V and 0 bases at J, with 12 bases in the middle. The CDR3 nucleotides read TGTGCCAGCCTGGGGCAGAGCTCTGGAAACACCATATATTTT. This translates into CASLGQSSGNTIYF. Full variable domain (rest looked up from reference TRBV19 and TRBJ1-3): DGGITQSPKYLFRKEGQNVTLSCEQNLNHDAMYWYRQDPGQGLRLIYYSQIVNDFQKGDIAEGYSVSREKKESFPLTVTSAQKNPTAFYLCASLGQSSGNTIYFGEGSWLTVV.

This rearrangement joins TRBV6-5 to TRBJ2-4; D might be TRBD1 (6 bases). Germline CDR1 is MNHEY and CDR2 is SVGAGI. This CDR3 has 14 amino acids. Deletions cut 6 bases from V and 2 bases from J, with 11 bases between. CDR3 sequence (DNA): TGTGCCAGCAGCCCGCAGGGGACCAAAAACATTCAGTACTTC. This codes for CASSPQGTKNIQYF.

The V gene is TRBV5-1, the J gene TRBJ2-2; TRBD1 matches at 9 bases. The CDR3 is 17 residues long. The V gene's germline CDR1 is SGHRS and CDR2 YFSETQ. V shed 4 bases and J 5 bases; nucleotides not matched to a gene: 12. The CDR3 DNA reads as TGCGCCAGCAGCCCTACAGGGGGCGTTGAAGGAACCGGGGAGCTGTTTTTT. This sequence encodes CASSPTGGVEGTGELFF.

The V gene is TRBV5-8, the J gene TRBJ2-1; the match to TRBD2 covers 12 bases. Germline assignment: CDR1 SGHTS and CDR2 YDEGEE. With 6 bases clipped from V and 8 bases from J, the junction kept 9 bases outside the gene matches. The CDR3 extends over 15 amino acids. CDR3 bases: TGTGCCAGCAACATGGGGAGACTAGCGGGAGATGAGCAGTTCTTC. This codes for CASNMGRLAGDEQFF.

This chain links TRBV4-2 with TRBJ2-1, with TRBD2 as a possible D gene (5 bases). CDR3 size: 15 residues. Germline lookup yields CDR1 LGHNA and CDR2 YNFKEQ. The ends were cut back, 0 bases at V and 7 bases at J, with 13 bases in the middle. CDR3 sequence reads: CASSQDSLAANEQFF. The CDR3 coding sequence is TGTGCCAGCAGCCAAGATTCGCTAGCAGCAAATGAGCAGTTCTTC.

This sequence joins TRBV30 and TRBJ1-3; D is unresolved. Trimming left V 3 bases short and J 9 bases short, with 9 bases between. This CDR3 has 11 residues. Germline loops: CDR1 GTSNPN, CDR2 SVGIG (reference sequence). In DNA form, the CDR3 reads TGTGCCTGGAGAAGTAGAGGCACCATATATTTT. This encodes CAWRSRGTIYF.

This clone was seen once. The CDR3 DNA sequence: TGTGCCAGTAGTATAGATTCTCTCGGGACACCTAAGAACACTGAAGCTTTCTTT. This codes for CASSIDSLGTPKNTEAFF. This chain joins TRBV19 and TRBJ1-1; a weak D match, TRBD1 (6 bases). Germline lookup yields CDR1 LNHDA and CDR2 SQIVND (reference sequence). The CDR3 is 18 amino acids. V lost 0 bases to trimming and J lost 1 base, with 18 bases between them.

The genes are TRBV5-1 and TRBJ2-3; perhaps TRBD1 as D (5 bases). V lost 3 bases and J 4 bases, leaving 12 bases between the germline ends. From germline, CDR1 is SGHRS and CDR2 YFSETQ. The CDR3 loop spans 14 amino acids. The CDR3 is CASSSGRDADTQYF. CDR3 sequence (DNA): TGCGCCAGCAGCTCAGGCAGGGATGCAGATACGCAGTATTTT.

The chain recombines TRBV13 with TRBJ2-2; 12 bases line up with TRBD2. V gave up 6 bases and J gave up 5 bases; unmatched junction bases: 7. In germline, CDR1 is PRHDT, CDR2 FYEKMQ (reference sequence). The CDR3 totals 16 residues. The CDR3 reads CASSPGGTSGTGELFF. CDR3 in DNA: TGTGCCAGCAGTCCAGGCGGGACTAGCGGGACCGGGGAGCTGTTTTTT.

The V and J genes are TRBV5-8 and TRBJ2-3; 8 nucleotides match TRBD1. The CDR3 totals 15 residues. With V trimmed by 0 bases and J by 4 bases, 4 bases remained unmatched. Germline CDR1 reads SGHTS; CDR2 reads YDEGEE. The CDR3 protein is CASSLGQGIADTQYF. The CDR3 nucleotides read TGTGCCAGCAGCTTGGGACAGGGGATCGCAGATACGCAGTATTTT.

This clone was seen a single time. The chain couples TRBV27 to TRBJ2-2; 7 bases are a match to TRBD1. Germline V gene sequence: CDR1 MNHEY, CDR2 SMNVEV (reference sequence). J gave up 5 bases and V 0 bases, and 9 bases lay outside the gene matches. This CDR3 has 17 residues. The CDR3 nucleotides read TGTGCCAGCAGTTTATCCGCCCCAGACAGGGCGACCGGGGAGCTGTTTTTT. Translated, it gives CASSLSAPDRATGELFF.